This is a list of T cell receptor beta chains from one sample in a study of vaccination and CD4 T cells after COVID-19. MiXCR, applied by TCRdb to the PCR reads, yields one record per CDR3 protein. The data contain about 24,000 distinct CDR3 sequences, less than 80% of them singletons. These receptors lack a known antigen. Specimen: CD4+ T cells from blood, cultured in vitro. All receptors come from a human donor who had recovered from COVID-19. The CDR3 runs from the conserved cysteine through the conserved F or W. A D gene is named only where the DNA matches it firmly. The size entry is marked missing in some rows and otherwise reads once, few, many or a size class.

J gene: TRBJ2-7; clone size: NA; V gene: TRBV20-1; D gene: NA; CDR3 DNA: TGCAGTGCTAAAGGCAGCCCATACGAGCAGTACTTC; CDR3 protein: CSAKGSPYEQYF
J gene: TRBJ1-5; clone size: few; V gene: TRBV28; D gene: NA; CDR3 DNA: TGTGCCAGCAGTCAGGGGTCGGGCAATCAGCCCCAGCATTTT; CDR3 protein: CASSQGSGNQPQHF
J gene: TRBJ1-1; clone size: NA; V gene: TRBV6-2/TRBV6-3; D gene: NA; CDR3 DNA: TGTGCCAGCCTTACTGACCCGAACACTGAAGCTTTCTTT; CDR3 protein: CASLTDPNTEAFF
J gene: TRBJ2-2; clone size: few; V gene: TRBV7-2; D gene: NA; CDR3 DNA: TGTGCCAGCAGCCGTTGGGACGGGGAGCTGTTTTTT; CDR3 protein: CASSRWDGELFF
J gene: TRBJ1-5; clone size: NA; V gene: TRBV5-4; D gene: TRBD1; CDR3 DNA: TGTGCCAGCAGCGAACAGGGGAATAATCAGCCCCAGCATTTT; CDR3 protein: CASSEQGNNQPQHF
J gene: TRBJ1-6; clone size: NA; V gene: TRBV19; D gene: TRBD1; CDR3 DNA: TGTGCCAGTAGACGGACAGGCGTAAATTCACCCCTCCACTTT; CDR3 protein: CASRRTGVNSPLHF
J gene: TRBJ1-6; clone size: few; V gene: TRBV7-9; D gene: NA; CDR3 DNA: TGTGCCAGCAGCTTATCTTCACCCCTCCACTTT; CDR3 protein: CASSLSSPLHF
J gene: TRBJ1-1; clone size: few; V gene: TRBV7-9; D gene: TRBD1; CDR3 DNA: TGTGCCAGCAGCGATCGACAGGGGCGCACTGAAGCTTTCTTT; CDR3 protein: CASSDRQGRTEAFF
J gene: TRBJ1-6; clone size: NA; V gene: TRBV7-2; D gene: NA; CDR3 DNA: TGTGCCAGCAGCTTAGCGTCGGAAACACCCCTCCACTTT; CDR3 protein: CASSLASETPLHF
J gene: TRBJ2-5; clone size: NA; V gene: TRBV20-1; D gene: TRBD2; CDR3 DNA: TGCAGTGCTCGCGCTTTACTAGCGCGCATCCCGGGTGGGCAAGAGACCCAGTACTTC; CDR3 protein: CSARALLARIPGGQETQYF
J gene: TRBJ1-1; clone size: NA; V gene: TRBV6-1; D gene: TRBD1; CDR3 DNA: TGTGCCAGCATCCCCCGACAGGGGCAGGGAACTGAAGCTTTCTTT; CDR3 protein: CASIPRQGQGTEAFF
J gene: TRBJ1-5; clone size: NA; V gene: TRBV7-9; D gene: NA; CDR3 DNA: TGTGCCAGCAGCCAGGGCAGTCTTAGCAATCAGCCCCAGCATTTT; CDR3 protein: CASSQGSLSNQPQHF
J gene: TRBJ1-6; clone size: NA; V gene: TRBV7-2; D gene: NA; CDR3 DNA: TGTGCCAGCAGCTTAGAGATGGGAGGTAATTCACCCCTCCACTTT; CDR3 protein: CASSLEMGGNSPLHF
J gene: TRBJ1-2; clone size: few; V gene: TRBV27; D gene: NA; CDR3 DNA: TGTGCCAGCAGTTCAAGATGGGGGGGGGAGAACTATGGCTACACCTTC; CDR3 protein: CASSSRWGGENYGYTF
J gene: TRBJ2-1; clone size: NA; V gene: TRBV11-3; D gene: NA; CDR3 DNA: TGTGCCAGCAGCTTAGACGGGCGGGATGGTTTCGATGAGCAGTTCTTC; CDR3 protein: CASSLDGRDGFDEQFF